The T cell receptor beta chain under discussion was sequenced for a study of OX40 agonist ivuxolimab in advanced cancers. On the study more broadly: Anti-PD-1, anti-PD-L1 or anti-CTLA-4 therapy given earlier was allowed, and roughly 38% had some. Study-wide points: Clonal expansion in partial responders at 0.1-3.0 mg/kg ranked among the lowest. At 0.1 to 3.0 mg/kg and by week 6, CD4+ and CD8+ T cells in the blood had expanded clonally. Some patients who did not respond also had low normalized T-cell clonal expansion.

CDR1 is SGDLS, CDR2 YYNGEE, per germline. V dropped 2 bases and J dropped 8 bases, with 19 bases sitting between them. This CDR3 has 16 amino acids. Notes on this clone: Its antigen remains unknown.

TCRdb keeps only in-frame clones here, not all; method: immunoSEQ multiplex PCR. The data show about 80,000 clones, about 90% seen once. The receptor was derived from an adult with an advanced solid tumor such as melanoma, head and neck, liver or kidney cancer. Here the sequenced sample was CD4+ or CD8+ T cells sorted from blood, taken in a trial of the OX40 agonist ivuxolimab. The chain couples TRBV9 to TRBJ2-2, with D perhaps matching TRBD1 or TRBD2 (5 bases each). Here the CDR3 reads CASSVGRGLGVGELFF. The CDR3 nucleotides are TGTGCCAGCAGCGTGGGACGAGGACTTGGGGTTGGGGAGCTGTTTTTT.